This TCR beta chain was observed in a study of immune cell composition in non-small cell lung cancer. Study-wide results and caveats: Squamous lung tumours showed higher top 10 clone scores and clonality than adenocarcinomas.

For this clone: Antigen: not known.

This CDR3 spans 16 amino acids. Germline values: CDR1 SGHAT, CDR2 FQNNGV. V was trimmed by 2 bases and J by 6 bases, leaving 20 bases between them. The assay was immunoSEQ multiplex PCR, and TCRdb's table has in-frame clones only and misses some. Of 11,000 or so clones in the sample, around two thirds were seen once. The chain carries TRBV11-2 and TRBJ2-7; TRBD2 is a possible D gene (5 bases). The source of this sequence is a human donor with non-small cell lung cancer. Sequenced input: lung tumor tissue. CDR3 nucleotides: TGTGCCAGCAGCTTAAACGGCGGGTTCACACCCTCCGAGCAGTACTTC. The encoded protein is CASSLNGGFTPSEQYF.